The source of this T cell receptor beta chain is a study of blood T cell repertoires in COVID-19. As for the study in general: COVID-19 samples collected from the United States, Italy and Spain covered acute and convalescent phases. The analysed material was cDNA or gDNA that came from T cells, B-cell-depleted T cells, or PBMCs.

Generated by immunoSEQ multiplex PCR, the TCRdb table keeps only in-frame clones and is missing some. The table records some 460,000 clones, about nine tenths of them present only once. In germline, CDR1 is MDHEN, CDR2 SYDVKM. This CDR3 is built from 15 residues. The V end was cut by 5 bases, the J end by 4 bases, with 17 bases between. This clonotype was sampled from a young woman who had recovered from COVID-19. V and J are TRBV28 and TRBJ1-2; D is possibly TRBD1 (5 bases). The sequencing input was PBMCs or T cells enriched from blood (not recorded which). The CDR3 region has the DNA TGTGCCAGCAGTGGACCCCTGGGGGGGAGCTATGGCTACACCTTC. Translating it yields CASSGPLGGSYGYTF.